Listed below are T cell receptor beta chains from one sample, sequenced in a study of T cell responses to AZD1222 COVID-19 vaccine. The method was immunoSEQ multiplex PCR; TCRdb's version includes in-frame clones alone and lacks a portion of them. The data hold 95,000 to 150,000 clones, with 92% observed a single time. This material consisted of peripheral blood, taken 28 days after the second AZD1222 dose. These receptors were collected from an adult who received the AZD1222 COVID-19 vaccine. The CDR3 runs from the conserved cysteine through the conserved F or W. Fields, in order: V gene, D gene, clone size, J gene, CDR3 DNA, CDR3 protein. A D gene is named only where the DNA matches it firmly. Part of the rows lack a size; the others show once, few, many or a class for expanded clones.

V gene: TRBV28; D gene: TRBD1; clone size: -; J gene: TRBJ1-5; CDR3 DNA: TGTGCCAGCTACCACAGGACAGGGGTCCCCAATCAGCCCCAGCATTTT; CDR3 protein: CASYHRTGVPNQPQHF
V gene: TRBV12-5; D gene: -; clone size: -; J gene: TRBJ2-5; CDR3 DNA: TGTGCTAGTGGTTTGACTAGGACGGGGCGGGGAGAGACCCAGTACTTC; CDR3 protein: CASGLTRTGRGETQYF
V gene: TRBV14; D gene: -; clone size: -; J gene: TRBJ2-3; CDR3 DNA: TGTGCCAGCAGCCAAGTTCGCCCTTCCCGCGCAGATACGCAGTATTTT; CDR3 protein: CASSQVRPSRADTQYF
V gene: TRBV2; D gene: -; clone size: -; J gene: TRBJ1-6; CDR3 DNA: TGTGCCAGCAGAGAGGTGGGAATTTCACCCCTCCACTTT; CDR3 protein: CASREVGISPLHF
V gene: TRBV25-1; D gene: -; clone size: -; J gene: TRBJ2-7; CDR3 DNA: TGTGCCAGCAGTGAATATGGGGGCTACGAGCAGTACTTC; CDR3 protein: CASSEYGGYEQYF
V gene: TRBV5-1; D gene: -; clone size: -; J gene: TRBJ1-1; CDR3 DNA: TGCGCCAGCAGCTTGGCGGGGGCCCAAGGTGAAGCTTTCTTT; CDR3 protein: CASSLAGAQGEAFF
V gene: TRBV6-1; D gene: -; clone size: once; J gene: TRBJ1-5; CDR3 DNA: TGTGCCAGCAGTGAAACCAATAGCAATCAGCCCCAGCATTTT; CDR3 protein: CASSETNSNQPQHF
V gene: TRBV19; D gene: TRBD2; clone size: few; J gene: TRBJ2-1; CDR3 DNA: TGTGCCAGTAGTATGAATGGTGGGACTAGCTGGCAGTTCTTC; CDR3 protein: CASSMNGGTSWQFF
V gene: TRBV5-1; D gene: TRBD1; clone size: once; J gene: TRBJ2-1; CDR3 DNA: TGCGCCAGCAGCACGACAGGGGGCGCCCACAATGAGCAGTTCTTC; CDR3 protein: CASSTTGGAHNEQFF
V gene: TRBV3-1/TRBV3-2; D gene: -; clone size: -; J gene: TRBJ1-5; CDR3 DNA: TGTGCCAGCAGCCAGCAAAGAAATCAGCCCCAGCATTTT; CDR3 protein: CASSQQRNQPQHF
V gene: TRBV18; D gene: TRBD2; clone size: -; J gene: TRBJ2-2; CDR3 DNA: TGTGCCAGCTCACCCGGGACTAGTCGCACCGGGGAGCTGTTTTTT; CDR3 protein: CASSPGTSRTGELFF
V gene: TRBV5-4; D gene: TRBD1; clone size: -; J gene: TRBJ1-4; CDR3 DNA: TGTGCCAGCAGCTCGGACAGGGGCCGTGAAAAACTGTTTTTT; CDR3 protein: CASSSDRGREKLFF
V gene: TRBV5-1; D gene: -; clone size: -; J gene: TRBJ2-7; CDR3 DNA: TGCGCCAGCAGGGCTGGGTACGAGCAGTACTTC; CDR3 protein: CASRAGYEQYF
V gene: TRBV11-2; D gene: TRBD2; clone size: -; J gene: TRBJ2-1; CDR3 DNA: TGTGCCAGCAGCTTTGGGGCGGGACTAGTGCTCTTC; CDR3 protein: CASSFGAGLVLF
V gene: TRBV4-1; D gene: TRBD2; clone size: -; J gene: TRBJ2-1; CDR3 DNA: TGCGCCAGCAGCCACACTAGCGGGAGCTACAATGAGCAGTTCTTC; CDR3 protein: CASSHTSGSYNEQFF
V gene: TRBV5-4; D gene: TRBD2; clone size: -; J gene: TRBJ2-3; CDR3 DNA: TGTGCCAGCAGCACGGGGCGGGGGGGTTTAGATACGCAGTATTTT; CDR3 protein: CASSTGRGGLDTQYF
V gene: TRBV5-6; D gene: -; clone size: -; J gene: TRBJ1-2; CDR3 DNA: TGTGCCAGCACCACGATGGGAGGTGTGCGGCCCCCCTTTTATGGCTACACCTTC; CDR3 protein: CASTTMGGVRPPFYGYTF
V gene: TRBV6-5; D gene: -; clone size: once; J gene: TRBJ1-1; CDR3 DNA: TGTGCCAGCAGTTTTGACAGAATGAACACTGAAGCTTTCTTT; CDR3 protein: CASSFDRMNTEAFF
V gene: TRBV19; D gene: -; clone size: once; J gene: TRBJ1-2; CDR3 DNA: TGTGCCAGTAGTATTTTGTTTGGGCAGAACTATGGCTACACCTTC; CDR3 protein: CASSILFGQNYGYTF
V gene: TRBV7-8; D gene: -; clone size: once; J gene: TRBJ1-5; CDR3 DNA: TGTGCCAGCAGCTTAATCAGAAATCAGCCCCAGCATTTT; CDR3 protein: CASSLIRNQPQHF